The 21 T cell receptor beta chains below come from one sample, sequenced in a study of blood T cell repertoires in COVID-19 (dated by TCRdb to 2020 to 2021). Library generation was performed with the immunoSEQ multiplex PCR assay. This immuneACCESS table, as held by TCRdb, lists in-frame sequences with V and J called but not all clones. Of the missing ones, under half trace to an unresolved V gene in checked studies; the others have no known cause. The sample table records 180,000 or so clones; less than 90% of these occur just once. The top ten clonotypes cover approximately 11% of the sample. Sequencing was performed on peripheral blood. The receptors were gathered from a woman aged 55-75 years with COVID-19, enrolled during active disease.

In nucleotides, the CDR3 is TGTGCCACCTCTGGGGAGATACAAGAGACCCAGTACTTC. The encoded protein is CATSGEIQETQYF. The chain employs TRBV28 and TRBJ2-5, with D possibly matching TRBD2 (5 bases). The V end lost 10 bases, the J end lost 2 bases, and 14 bases lay between the germline ends. The CDR3 sequence is 13 residues long. CDR1 and CDR2 from the germline V gene are MDHEN and SYDVKM.

CDR3 nucleotides: TGTGCCAGCAGCTTCCAGGGTACTAACTATGGCTACACCTTC. This codes for CASSFQGTNYGYTF. The chain recombines TRBV5-6 with TRBJ1-2; maybe TRBD1 (5 bases). CDR3 length: 14 residues. The germline V gene has CDR1 SGHDT and CDR2 YYEEEE. V was shortened by 2 bases and J by 0 bases, with 8 bases between the two germline ends.

The V call is TRBV30, the J call TRBJ1-2; tentative D call: TRBD1 (5 bases). This CDR3 is 15 amino acids long. Trimming took off 4 bases at V and 0 bases at J, with 15 bases between the two ends. Germline CDR1 is GTSNPN and CDR2 is SVGIG (reference sequence). Here the CDR3 DNA reads TGTGCCTGGATTACAGGTGGAGCTTCTAACTATGGCTACACCTTC. This codes for CAWITGGASNYGYTF.

The V and J genes are TRBV5-4 and TRBJ1-2; D is possibly TRBD1 (5 bases). This CDR3 comprises 14 residues. With 2 bases removed from V and 4 bases from J, the gap between germline ends came to 12 bases. Germline V gives CDR1 SGHNT, CDR2 YYREEE (reference sequence). The CDR3 nucleotides read TGTGCCAGCAGCTTTTTGACAGCCTCCTATGGCTACACCTTC. Protein product: CASSFLTASYGYTF.

The V and J genes are TRBV30 and TRBJ1-2; weak D call: TRBD1 (5 bases). Trimming took off 0 bases at V and 6 bases at J, with 11 bases between the two ends. Germline V CDR1 and CDR2: GTSNPN, SVGIG (reference sequence). The CDR3 has 13 residues. CDR3 amino acids: CAWSVWQGHGYTF. Here the CDR3 DNA reads TGTGCCTGGAGTGTTTGGCAGGGTCATGGCTACACCTTC.

The rearrangement links TRBV30 to TRBJ1-1; D ambiguous. CDR3 length: 12 residues. Between the trimmed V and J ends, which lost 0 bases and 7 bases, there was a span of 9 bases. The germline V gene encodes CDR1 GTSNPN and CDR2 SVGIG (reference sequence). In DNA, the CDR3 is TGTGCCTGGAGTGTAGGGCGGGGTGAAGCTTTCTTT. This codes for CAWSVGRGEAFF.

The chain couples TRBV7-8 to TRBJ2-6, with 8 bases identical to TRBD1. Germline V gene lookup returns CDR1 SGHVS and CDR2 FQNEAQ. The CDR3 has 18 residues. J lost 0 bases, V lost 3 bases, and 7 bases had no gene match. The CDR3 DNA reads as TGTGCCAGCAGCTTGGGTCGGACAGGGAGCTCTGGGGCCAACGTCCTGACTTTC. Translating it yields CASSLGRTGSSGANVLTF.

V usage is TRBV10-3 and J usage is TRBJ2-2, with TRBD2 as a possible D gene (6 bases). The length of the CDR3 is 14 residues. From germline, CDR1 is ENHRY and CDR2 SYGVKD. Trimming took off 11 bases at V and 3 bases at J, with 16 bases between the two ends. The CDR3 is CASGRERDTGELFF. The CDR3, as DNA: TGTGCCTCGGGGCGGGAAAGGGACACCGGGGAGCTGTTTTTT.

V is TRBV30 and J is TRBJ2-1; TRBD1 agrees at 9 bases. There are 15 residues in the CDR3. The J segment lost 3 bases and the V segment lost 0 bases, leaving 3 bases of the junction unmatched. Germline CDR1 GTSNPN, CDR2 SVGIG (reference sequence). CDR3 sequence (DNA): TGTGCCTGGAGTGTACGGGACAGGGACTACAATGAGCAGTTCTTC. It specifies CAWSVRDRDYNEQFF.

In this sample, this clone turned up a few times. The chain employs TRBV4-3 and TRBJ2-2, with D maybe TRBD2 (6 bases). This CDR3 is built from 16 residues. In germline, CDR1 is LGHNA, CDR2 YSLEER. V was trimmed by 0 bases and J by 1 base, leaving 9 bases between them. In DNA form, the CDR3 reads TGCGCCAGCAGCCAAGATGGGGAGGTGAACACCGGGGAGCTGTTTTTT. Residues: CASSQDGEVNTGELFF.

The J gene is TRBJ1-4, the V gene TRBV18; a weak D match, TRBD1 (5 bases). The germline V and J ends were trimmed by 2 bases and 1 base, with 5 bases remaining between them. CDR3 length: 14 amino acids. CDR1 is KGHSH, CDR2 LQKENI, per germline. CDR3 in DNA: TGTGCCAGCTCACCAGACAGAACTAATGAAAAACTGTTTTTT. Its protein is CASSPDRTNEKLFF.

The chain recombines TRBV15 with TRBJ1-6, with 9 bases matching TRBD1. The V segment lost 5 bases and the J segment 7 bases; nucleotides outside the gene matches: 3. Per germline, CDR1 LNHNV and CDR2 YYDKDF (reference sequence). The CDR3 is made up of 14 amino acids. This CDR3 reads CATSDRGENSPLHF. CDR3 sequence (DNA): TGTGCCACCAGCGACAGGGGGGAGAATTCACCCCTCCACTTT.

The chain combines TRBV7-2 with TRBJ1-3; weak D call: TRBD1 (5 bases). Per the germline V gene, CDR1 is SGHTA and CDR2 is FQGNSA. V lost 2 bases, J lost 4 bases, and 12 bases lay in between. The CDR3 has 15 amino acids. CDR3 bases: TGTGCCAGCAGCTTATGGGGCTCAAGAGGAAACACCATATATTTT. It codes for CASSLWGSRGNTIYF.

A single count supports this clone. V and J are TRBV4-2 and TRBJ2-1; TRBD2 aligns across 7 bases. Trimming cost V 3 bases and J 4 bases; bases outside gene matches: 9. CDR3 length: 16 residues. Germline loops: CDR1 LGHNA, CDR2 YNFKEQ. CDR3 nucleotides: TGTGCCAGCAGCCACGATCCCGGGACTACGTACAATGAGCAGTTCTTC. Its protein is CASSHDPGTTYNEQFF.

This clone has just one count. V gene TRBV27 combines with J gene TRBJ1-2; 7 nucleotides line up with TRBD1. V lost 2 bases to trimming and J lost 4 bases; unmatched junction nucleotides: 4. The CDR3 has 14 amino acids. Germline V gene lookup returns CDR1 MNHEY and CDR2 SMNVEV (reference sequence). This CDR3 reads CASSLKGAGYGYTF. CDR3 sequence (DNA): TGTGCCAGCAGTTTAAAGGGGGCTGGCTATGGCTACACCTTC.

The rearrangement uses TRBV9 and TRBJ2-7, with D perhaps TRBD1 (5 bases). The CDR3 covers 14 residues. Trimming took off 4 bases at V and 4 bases at J, with 15 bases between the two ends. CDR1 is SGDLS, CDR2 YYNGEE, per germline. CDR3 protein: CASSPDQGSYEQYF. CDR3 coding DNA: TGTGCCAGCAGCCCTGATCAGGGCTCGTACGAGCAGTACTTC.

V and J are TRBV10-3 and TRBJ1-2; D is unresolved. Germline V gene data show CDR1 as ENHRY and CDR2 as SYGVKD. This CDR3 contains 15 residues. V gave up 0 bases and J gave up 0 bases, with 8 bases separating them. The CDR3 protein is CAISESAHANYGYTF. The CDR3 DNA reads TGTGCCATCAGTGAGTCGGCTCACGCTAACTATGGCTACACCTTC.

Regarding this clone: Distinct nucleotide sequences in the sample also encode this CDR3. The J gene is TRBJ2-7, the V gene TRBV19; TRBD1 might be the D (6 bases). This CDR3 spans 14 amino acids. V lost 3 bases to trimming and J lost 4 bases, with 13 bases between them. Germline V gives CDR1 LNHDA, CDR2 SQIVND (reference sequence). The CDR3 here is CASSIGRGPYEQYF. CDR3 coding DNA: TGTGCCAGTAGTATTGGCAGGGGTCCGTACGAGCAGTACTTC. Full variable domain (missing parts from reference TRBV19 and TRBJ2-7): DGGITQSPKYLFRKEGQNVTLSCEQNLNHDAMYWYRQDPGQGLRLIYYSQIVNDFQKGDIAEGYSVSREKKESFPLTVTSAQKNPTAFYLCASSIGRGPYEQYFGPGTRLTVT.

The rearrangement uses TRBV7-9 and TRBJ1-1; a weak D match, TRBD1 (5 bases). The CDR3 is made up of 14 amino acids. Trimming pared 4 bases from V and 0 bases from J, leaving 9 bases between. Germline CDR1 is SEHNR and CDR2 is FQNEAQ (reference sequence). The CDR3 DNA follows: TGTGCCAGCAGCTCCCTGACAGTGAACACTGAAGCTTTCTTT. The encoded protein is CASSSLTVNTEAFF.

The chain combines TRBV28 with TRBJ2-1, with 7 bases identical to TRBD2. This CDR3 is 15 amino acids long. CDR1 is MDHEN, CDR2 SYDVKM, per germline. The junction had 4 bases not matched to a gene; V was cut back by 3 bases and J by 2 bases. The CDR3 nucleotides read TGTGCCAGCAGTTTCTCGCTAGCGGCCTACAATGAGCAGTTCTTC. It is translated as CASSFSLAAYNEQFF.

The chain uses TRBV3-1 (or the pseudogene TRBV3-2) and TRBJ2-6; no firm D call. V lost 2 bases to trimming and J lost 0 bases, with 8 bases between them. Germline V lookup: CDR1 LGHDT, CDR2 YNNKEL (reference sequence). CDR3 length: 16 amino acids. The CDR3 region is CASSQYRGSGANVLTF. CDR3 DNA: TGTGCCAGCAGCCAATACCGCGGCTCTGGGGCCAACGTCCTGACTTTC.